This T cell receptor (beta chain) was profiled in a study of metastatic and nonmetastatic thyroid tumors. Looking at the study overall: Samples came from malignant and benign thyroid patients, and repertoires were compared across blood and tumor or nodule tissue. Whole-study findings and limits: Malignant thyroid tumors reportedly had TCR beta diversity that was significantly higher than in benign nodules, in blood and tumor.

The entire patient cohort was treatment-naive prior to thyroid surgery. Original processing notes: Variation in CDR3 across clinicopathological groups served as the basis for constructing a distant-metastasis classifier in papillary thyroid cancer. TCRdb reprocessed the PCR reads via MiXCR. The V and J calls follow TCRdb's processing rather than the paper's. The data hold 30,000 to 45,000 clones, with under 30% observed a single time. Regarding this clone: Its antigen is not identified.

Looked up from germline, CDR1 is MNHEY and CDR2 is SMNVEV (reference sequence). The CDR3 is 16 residues long. The V end was cut by 5 bases, the J end by 7 bases, with 18 bases between. This sequence joins TRBV27 and TRBJ1-6, with D possibly matching TRBD1 (5 bases). This clonotype was obtained from a male donor with papillary thyroid cancer or a benign thyroid nodule (not recorded which). Some clones in this sample may be carry-over from other donors' samples. The sequenced material came from blood. CDR3 nucleotides: TGTGCCAGCAGTCCCCGGGGCATCACTTCAAATTCACCCCTCCACTTT. It translates to CASSPRGITSNSPLHF.